This TCR beta chain was recorded in a study of T-cell reconstitution after alpha-beta-depleted transplantation in children. The germline CDR1 and CDR2 sequences are SGHTA and FQGNSA. V was pared by 1 base and J by 3 bases, with 16 bases between. CDR3 length: 16 residues. Using unique molecular identifiers, the investigators prepared the TCRbeta library. From the PCR reads, TCRdb called clonotypes with MiXCR, one entry per CDR3 protein. The sample has nearly 200,000 distinct CDR3 sequences; just under 6.5% are singletons. This clonotype was counted only a few times. This sample comprised PBMCs, obtained before TCRalphabeta/CD19-depleted stem cell transplant. The chain has TRBV7-2 and TRBJ2-7; D might be TRBD1 or TRBD2, each matching 7 bases. This TCR was recovered from a girl younger than two with combined immunodeficiency, due to receive a stem cell transplant. In nucleotides, the CDR3 is TGTGCCAGCAGCTTAGTAGGGGGGGCAGGGGGCTACGAGCAGTACTTC. Residues: CASSLVGGAGGYEQYF.